A single sample is the source of the 32 T cell receptor beta chains below, sequenced in a study of blood T cell repertoires in COVID-19. Assay used: immunoSEQ multiplex PCR; TCRdb lists only in-frame clones, some missing. The sample lists 200,000 to 250,000 clones; about 90% were seen once. The material sequenced was peripheral blood. All receptors come from a man in his sixties with COVID-19, enrolled during active disease.

V and J are TRBV5-4 and TRBJ2-3; the D gene is possibly TRBD1 (6 bases). CDR1 and CDR2 from the germline V gene are SGHNT and YYREEE (reference sequence). The V end was cut by 3 bases, the J end by 3 bases, with 14 bases between. This CDR3 has 15 residues. The DNA of the CDR3 is TGTGCCAGCAGCTCACAGGGTTTCGGAACAGATACGCAGTATTTT. It translates to CASSSQGFGTDTQYF.

The rearrangement uses TRBV5-1 and TRBJ1-1, with 7 bases that match TRBD1. Germline-derived CDR1 and CDR2 are SGHRS and YFSETQ. CDR3 length equals 14 residues. Trimming cost V 6 bases and J 1 base; bases outside gene matches: 6. The CDR3 DNA sequence: TGCGCCAGCAAGGGACAGCCCTCGAACACTGAAGCTTTCTTT. Protein: CASKGQPSNTEAFF.

In DNA form, the CDR3 reads TGTGCCATCAGTGAGGGACAGGGGGCTGAAGCTTTCTTT. Protein sequence: CAISEGQGAEAFF. This chain joins TRBV10-3 and TRBJ1-1; 10 bases map to TRBD1. The V and J ends lost 2 bases and 6 bases, in that order; junction bases with no gene match: 0. This CDR3 is 13 amino acids long. Germline V lookup: CDR1 ENHRY, CDR2 SYGVKD.

The V and J genes are TRBV3-1 (or the pseudogene TRBV3-2) and TRBJ1-1; a weak D match, TRBD1 (5 bases). The CDR3 loop spans 16 amino acids. Germline CDR1 and CDR2: LGHDT and YNNKEL (reference sequence). Trimming shortened V by 0 bases and J by 1 base, and 12 bases separated the two germline ends. As DNA, the CDR3 is TGTGCCAGCAGCCAAGAAAAGGTCGGGGGGAACACTGAAGCTTTCTTT. It is translated as CASSQEKVGGNTEAFF.

The CDR3 loop is CASSRGVTDTQYF. CDR3 nucleotides: TGTGCCAGCAGCCGCGGGGTCACAGATACGCAGTATTTT. The chain combines TRBV7-6 with TRBJ2-3; possibly TRBD2 for D (6 bases). Germline V lookup: CDR1 SGHVS, CDR2 FNYEAQ. The CDR3 covers 13 residues. Trimming took off 5 bases at V and 2 bases at J, with 8 bases between the two ends.

V usage is TRBV7-2 and J usage is TRBJ1-2, with a tentative D call TRBD1 (5 bases). This CDR3 spans 14 amino acids. The V gene lost 7 bases and the J gene lost 0 bases, with 12 bases spanning the gap. The germline gives CDR1 SGHTA, CDR2 FQGNSA. DNA of the CDR3: TGTGCCAGCATTCCTGTGGGGCCTAACTATGGCTACACCTTC. It codes for CASIPVGPNYGYTF.

The chain carries TRBV21-1 and TRBJ1-5; the table gives TRBD1 as D, unverified against the DNA. TRBV21-1 is a pseudogene segment. This CDR3 has 16 amino acids. As DNA, the CDR3 is TGTGCCAGCAGCACATCAGGGGTCCATAGCAATCAGCCCCAGCATTTT. This translates into CASSTSGVHSNQPQHF.

This chain uses TRBV7-3 with TRBJ2-2; perhaps TRBD1 as D (5 bases). CDR1 and CDR2 from the germline V gene are SGHTA and FQGTGA. The CDR3 totals 14 residues. V was clipped by 5 bases and J by 3 bases, with 10 bases between them. CDR3 amino acids: CASSLGRDTGELFF. As DNA, the CDR3 is TGTGCCAGCAGCCTGGGCAGGGACACCGGGGAGCTGTTTTTT.

The gene calls are TRBV25-1 and TRBJ2-1; D possibly corresponds to TRBD1 (5 bases). V was shortened by 3 bases and J by 13 bases, with 10 bases between the two germline ends. The CDR3 sequence is 11 residues long. Looked up from germline, CDR1 is MGHDK and CDR2 is SYGVNS. This CDR3 is CASSDGAFQFF. The CDR3 region has the DNA TGTGCCAGCAGTGATGGGGCCTTTCAGTTCTTC.

This rearrangement joins TRBV6-1 to TRBJ1-2; TRBD1 matches at 8 bases. The CDR3 extends over 16 amino acids. Germline CDR1 is MNHNS and CDR2 is SASEGT. V gave up 4 bases and J gave up 7 bases; unmatched junction bases: 14. The CDR3 sequence is CASSAAGGLGAVGYTF. CDR3 DNA sequence: TGTGCCAGCAGTGCCGCAGGGGGCTTAGGTGCGGTTGGCTACACCTTC.

CDR3 protein: CASSRSGGADVYNEQFF. The CDR3 DNA is TGTGCCAGCAGTCGTAGCGGGGGGGCTGACGTCTACAATGAGCAGTTCTTC. The chain employs TRBV11-2 and TRBJ2-1; TRBD2 matches 11 bases. V gave up 6 bases and J gave up 3 bases; unmatched junction bases: 10. The CDR3 contains 17 residues. Germline V gene lookup returns CDR1 SGHAT and CDR2 FQNNGV. Complete variable domain (other parts from reference TRBV11-2 and TRBJ2-1): EAGVAQSPRYKIIEKRQSVAFWCNPISGHATLYWYQQILGQGPKLLIQFQNNGVVDDSQLPKDRFSAERLKGVDSTLKIQPAKLEDSAVYLCASSRSGGADVYNEQFFGPGTRLTVL.

In regard to this clone: The identical CDR3 is also encoded by other nucleotide sequences in the sample. The chain carries TRBV3-1 (or the pseudogene TRBV3-2) and TRBJ1-1, with 8 bases aligning to TRBD1. The CDR3 has 15 amino acids. Germline V gene sequence: CDR1 LGHDT, CDR2 YNNKEL (reference sequence). With 2 bases clipped from V and 2 bases from J, the junction kept 4 bases outside the gene matches. The CDR3 sequence: CASSQLGQGNTEAFF. The CDR3 bases are TGTGCCAGCAGCCAACTAGGACAGGGAAACACTGAAGCTTTCTTT.

The CDR3 here is CASSSGGAGTVYGYTF. CDR3 in DNA: TGTGCCAGCAGCTCGGGCGGTGCCGGGACAGTATATGGCTACACCTTC. This sequence joins TRBV5-4 and TRBJ1-2; 7 nucleotides agree with TRBD1. Trimming cost V 3 bases and J 5 bases; bases outside gene matches: 13. CDR1 and CDR2 from the germline V gene are SGHNT and YYREEE (reference sequence). This CDR3 region has 16 residues.

V and J are TRBV6-6 and TRBJ2-4, with TRBD1 matching over 7 bases. The CDR3 consists of 12 residues. The trim removed 7 bases at V and 11 bases at J, leaving 8 bases unmatched. CDR1 and CDR2 (germline): MNHNY, SVGAGI (reference sequence). The DNA for the CDR3 is TGTGCCAGCACCATTGACAGGGTAGTTCAGTACTTC. Amino acid sequence: CASTIDRVVQYF.

The gene calls are TRBV7-2 and TRBJ2-5; D uncertain. V was clipped by 1 base and J by 3 bases, with 9 bases between them. The length of the CDR3 is 14 residues. Germline lookup yields CDR1 SGHTA and CDR2 FQGNSA. This CDR3 reads CASSLEALEETQYF. CDR3 DNA sequence: TGTGCCAGCAGCTTAGAGGCGCTAGAAGAGACCCAGTACTTC. The variable domain in full, with the rest retrieved from reference TRBV7-2 and TRBJ2-5, is GAGVSQSPSNKVTEKGKDVELRCDPISGHTALYWYRQSLGQGLEFLIYFQGNSAPDKSGLPSDRFSAERTGGSVSTLTIQRTQQEDSAVYLCASSLEALEETQYFGPGTRLLVL.

The chain links TRBV5-6 to TRBJ1-2, with TRBD1 matching over 7 bases. J was trimmed by 4 bases and V by 2 bases; bases with no gene match: 5. The CDR3 runs 14 residues. Germline CDR1 reads SGHDT; CDR2 reads YYEEEE. In DNA form, the CDR3 reads TGTGCCAGCAGCTTCCCGACAGGGAGCTATGGCTACACCTTC. Protein product: CASSFPTGSYGYTF.

This clone showed up just once. The rearrangement joins TRBV2 to TRBJ2-1, with 12 bases lining up with TRBD1. With V trimmed by 7 bases and J by 12 bases, 7 bases remained unmatched. Per germline, CDR1 SNHLY and CDR2 FYNNEI. The CDR3 totals 13 residues. Here the CDR3 reads CASTGQGAVGQFF. The CDR3 DNA reads as TGTGCCAGCACGGGACAGGGGGCTGTTGGGCAGTTCTTC.

CDR3 loop: CASSISVVTDSSYNEQFF. In DNA form, the CDR3 reads TGTGCCAGTAGTATATCGGTCGTTACGGACAGTTCCTACAATGAGCAGTTCTTC. V usage is TRBV19 and J usage is TRBJ2-1; tentative D call: TRBD1 (6 bases). This CDR3 spans 18 amino acids. Trimming removed 2 bases from V and 1 base from J, with 18 bases in between. Looked up from germline, CDR1 is LNHDA and CDR2 is SQIVND (reference sequence).

The rearrangement uses TRBV19 and TRBJ2-1, with D unclear. The length of the CDR3 is 17 residues. Germline assignment: CDR1 LNHDA and CDR2 SQIVND (reference sequence). With 1 base removed from V and 0 bases from J, the gap between germline ends came to 13 bases. CDR3 nucleotides: TGTGCCAGTAGTATAGTAGGTGACTCATACTCCTACAATGAGCAGTTCTTC. Translation gives CASSIVGDSYSYNEQFF.

CDR3: CASSFNRGGPHGYTF. DNA for the CDR3: TGTGCCAGCAGCTTTAATAGAGGGGGACCCCATGGCTACACCTTC. J is TRBJ1-2 and V is TRBV6-2 or TRBV6-3; D may be TRBD1 (6 bases). The V and J ends lost 6 bases and 6 bases respectively, with 20 bases between them. From germline, CDR1 is MNHEY and CDR2 SVGEGT. The CDR3 runs to 15 residues.

The chain recombines TRBV2 with TRBJ2-1; tentatively, D is TRBD2 (5 bases). CDR3 length: 13 amino acids. Germline CDR1 and CDR2: SNHLY and FYNNEI. The V end was cut by 2 bases, the J end by 6 bases, with 8 bases between. CDR3 nucleotide sequence: TGTGCCAGCAGTGAATTCGAGGGCAATGAGCAGTTCTTC. Translating it yields CASSEFEGNEQFF.

The chain is built from TRBV3-1 (or the pseudogene TRBV3-2) and TRBJ2-1; D uncertain. CDR1 is LGHDT, CDR2 YNNKEL, per germline (reference sequence). Deletions cut 2 bases from V and 0 bases from J, with 8 bases between. The CDR3 is made up of 15 amino acids. The CDR3 loop reads CASSQLRSSYNEQFF. Here the CDR3 DNA reads TGTGCCAGCAGCCAATTGAGGAGCTCCTACAATGAGCAGTTCTTC.

This clone was counted once. The chain joins TRBV10-3 to TRBJ1-5; D is perhaps TRBD1 (5 bases). The V end lost 2 bases, the J end lost 6 bases, and 11 bases lay between the germline ends. Germline loops: CDR1 ENHRY, CDR2 SYGVKD. The CDR3 covers 14 residues. DNA for the CDR3: TGTGCCATCAGTGAGGCAGGGATGAGTCAGCCCCAGCATTTT. Protein sequence: CAISEAGMSQPQHF.

Here the CDR3 reads CASSQGRGLGNEQFF. The CDR3, as DNA: TGTGCCAGCAGCCAAGGAAGGGGGCTCGGCAATGAGCAGTTCTTC. The rearrangement uses TRBV3-1 (or the pseudogene TRBV3-2) and TRBJ2-1; 7 bases are shared with TRBD1. The germline gives CDR1 LGHDT, CDR2 YNNKEL (reference sequence). There are 15 residues in the CDR3. The ends lost 1 base at V and 6 bases at J; junction bases unmatched: 6.

This chain links TRBV7-6 with TRBJ2-5; TRBD2 agrees at 7 bases. CDR1 and CDR2 from the germline V gene are SGHVS and FNYEAQ. J was trimmed by 4 bases and V by 1 base; bases with no gene match: 3. This CDR3 contains 14 residues. The CDR3 protein is CASSLGGRGETQYF. The CDR3 DNA sequence: TGTGCCAGCAGCTTAGGGGGGAGGGGAGAGACCCAGTACTTC. Based on the CDR3 plus reference TRBV7-6 and TRBJ2-5, the full variable domain is GAGVSQSPRYKVTKRGQDVALRCDPISGHVSLYWYRQALGQGPEFLTYFNYEAQQDKSGLPNDRFSAERPEGSISTLTIQRTEQRDSAMYRCASSLGGRGETQYFGPGTRLLVL.

This chain links TRBV27 with TRBJ2-1, with D possibly TRBD2 on 6 matching bases. V lost 7 bases and J 5 bases, leaving 15 bases between the germline ends. Germline V gene data show CDR1 as MNHEY and CDR2 as SMNVEV (reference sequence). The length of the CDR3 is 14 residues. CDR3 in amino acids: CASTQEGRNNEQFF. As DNA, the CDR3 is TGTGCCAGCACCCAGGAGGGACGGAACAATGAGCAGTTCTTC.

V usage is TRBV2 and J usage is TRBJ2-5, with 7 nucleotides matching TRBD2. The junction had 3 bases not matched to a gene; V was cut back by 9 bases and J by 5 bases. Germline values: CDR1 SNHLY, CDR2 FYNNEI. The CDR3 has 11 amino acids. CDR3 sequence: CASMGGETQYF. CDR3 nucleotide sequence: TGTGCCAGTATGGGGGGGGAGACCCAGTACTTC. Together with reference TRBV2 and TRBJ2-5, the CDR3 gives the full variable domain: EPEVTQTPSHQVTQMGQEVILRCVPISNHLYFYWYRQILGQKVEFLVSFYNNEISEKSEIFDDQFSVERPDGSNFTLKIRSTKLEDSAMYFCASMGGETQYFGPGTRLLVL.

V usage is TRBV5-5 and J usage is TRBJ1-5; TRBD1 agrees at 7 bases. CDR3 length equals 15 residues. The germline CDR1 and CDR2 sequences are SGHKS and YYEKEE (reference sequence). V trimming: 1 base; J trimming: 6 bases; junction bases outside the gene matches: 7. Written as DNA, the CDR3 is TGTGCCAGCAGCTTGACGGGACAGACGCGTCAGCCCCAGCATTTT. It is translated as CASSLTGQTRQPQHF.

The chain joins TRBV19 to TRBJ2-7, with 9 bases fitting TRBD1. From germline, CDR1 is LNHDA and CDR2 SQIVND (reference sequence). Losses at the gene ends were 6 bases for V and 2 bases for J; bases not matched to a gene: 5. The CDR3 is made up of 14 amino acids. The CDR3 nucleotides read TGTGCCAGTAGAATCGGGACAGGGCCCTACGAGCAGTACTTC. Protein: CASRIGTGPYEQYF. Combining the CDR3 with reference TRBV19 and TRBJ2-7 gives the whole variable domain DGGITQSPKYLFRKEGQNVTLSCEQNLNHDAMYWYRQDPGQGLRLIYYSQIVNDFQKGDIAEGYSVSREKKESFPLTVTSAQKNPTAFYLCASRIGTGPYEQYFGPGTRLTVT.

The rearrangement links TRBV10-2 to TRBJ1-1; unclear D gene. There are 13 residues in the CDR3. Germline values: CDR1 WSHSY, CDR2 SAAADI. The V end was cut by 2 bases, the J end by 0 bases, with 4 bases between. The CDR3 coding sequence is TGCGCCAGCAGTGAGACATTGAACACTGAAGCTTTCTTT. This translates into CASSETLNTEAFF.

This chain links TRBV29-1 with TRBJ2-3, with D perhaps TRBD2 (6 bases). The germline V gene encodes CDR1 SQVTM and CDR2 ANQGSEA. V was shortened by 4 bases and J by 0 bases, with 11 bases between the two germline ends. There are 14 residues in the CDR3. In nucleotides, the CDR3 is TGCAGCGTTGTAGAGGGACTCAGCACAGATACGCAGTATTTT. It specifies CSVVEGLSTDTQYF.

The sample holds one count of this clone. The rearrangement links TRBV6-2 or TRBV6-3 to TRBJ1-5; no definite D call. The CDR3 runs to 15 residues. Germline values: CDR1 MNHEY, CDR2 SVGEGT. The V and J ends lost 3 bases and 1 base respectively, with 10 bases between them. CDR3 nucleotides: TGTGCCAGCAGTTATGGAGCTTTGAGCAATCAGCCCCAGCATTTT. This gives the protein CASSYGALSNQPQHF.